Below are 27 T cell receptor beta chains sequenced from a single sample in a study of prognosis after radiotherapy for stage I lung cancer. Using two-round multiplex PCR, the authors amplified TCR beta CDR3 from genomic DNA. Individual primers that were specific to each TRBV and TRBJ gene served in first-round PCR. Using its own MiXCR run on the multiplex PCR reads, TCRdb lists one record per CDR3 protein. The sample lists roughly 30,000 distinct CDR3 sequences, under 40% occurring once. This sample comprised PBMCs, obtained before or after stereotactic body radiation therapy (not recorded which). All receptors come from a donor at least 50 years old with non-small cell lung cancer.

There are many counts of this clonotype. The chain carries TRBV7-9 and TRBJ1-3; no firm D call. There are 16 residues in the CDR3. Germline V CDR1 and CDR2: SEHNR, FQNEAQ (reference sequence). V shed 5 bases and J shed 0 bases, with 14 bases lying between them. The CDR3 sequence is CASSPTWSFSGNTIYF. The CDR3 DNA reads TGTGCCAGCAGCCCGACGTGGTCCTTCTCTGGAAACACCATATATTTT.

This clonotype has at least ten counts. The chain joins TRBV24-1 to TRBJ2-3, with TRBD1 matching 7 bases. V lost 3 bases to trimming and J lost 2 bases; unmatched junction nucleotides: 10. CDR3 length: 17 residues. The germline V gene encodes CDR1 KGHDR and CDR2 SFDVKD. In nucleotides, the CDR3 is TGTGCCACCAGTGATAGTGGGGGACAGATAATCACAGATACGCAGTATTTT. Translated: CATSDSGGQIITDTQYF.

In this sample, this clonotype turned up many times. This chain links TRBV27 with TRBJ1-4; no firm D call. Germline V gives CDR1 MNHEY, CDR2 SMNVEV (reference sequence). The CDR3 has 12 amino acids. The V and J ends lost 3 bases and 10 bases respectively, with 9 bases between them. The CDR3 DNA sequence: TGTGCCAGCAGTTTTCCATCGGGAAAACTGTTTTTT. It specifies CASSFPSGKLFF.

For this clonotype: The conserved phenylalanine or tryptophan is not found at the CDR3 terminus, so this likely reflects a read error. The limits of the CDR3 on the DNA are not certain, so only TCRdb's listed CDR3 is given. The rearrangement uses TRBV6-1 and TRBJ2-6; TRBD1 reflects the table's D call only, with no check against the DNA. The CDR3 is 9 amino acids long, termini counted. CDR1 MNHNS and CDR2 SASEGT come from the germline V gene. The CDR3 sequence: CASSESGGV.

About this clonotype itself: This could be a read error, since a much larger clone is one nucleotide away. The chain is built from TRBV2 and TRBJ2-7; D is undetermined. V lost 7 bases to trimming and J lost 1 base, with 2 bases between them. Germline CDR1 reads SNHLY; CDR2 reads FYNNEI. The CDR3 is 10 residues long. CDR3 sequence (DNA): TGTGCCAGCATTTCCTACGAGCAGTACTTC. This encodes CASISYEQYF.

Comments on this clonotype: Given a far larger clone just one base away, this is likely a sequencing read error. The chain carries TRBV6-2 or TRBV6-3 and TRBJ2-5; possible D gene TRBD2, 8 bases. The CDR3 is 17 residues long. The germline gives CDR1 MNHEY, CDR2 SVGEGT. CDR3 amino acids: CASVITGAQREMETHYF. CDR3 coding DNA: TGTGCCAGCGTCATTACAGGGGCACAGCGGGAGATGGAGACCCATTACTTC.

In the case of this clonotype: This likely reflects a read error, since a far larger clone is one base away. DNA for the CDR3: TGTGCCAGCAGCTGTGGTCCTTACGAGCAGTACTTC. It translates to CASSCGPYEQYF. The V and J genes are TRBV6-5 and TRBJ2-7; no definite D call. Per the germline V gene, CDR1 is MNHEY and CDR2 is SVGAGI. The CDR3 is 12 amino acids. Deletions cut 6 bases from V and 4 bases from J, with 10 bases between.

This clonotype has ten or more counts. The chain couples TRBV5-4 to TRBJ2-5, with D possibly matching TRBD1 (5 bases). The ends were cut back, 0 bases at V and 5 bases at J, with 17 bases in the middle. Looked up from germline, CDR1 is SGHNT and CDR2 is YYREEE (reference sequence). This CDR3 is 16 amino acids long. The CDR3: CASSLAARTGVETQYF. CDR3 nucleotide sequence: TGTGCCAGCAGCTTGGCGGCTCGCACAGGCGTGGAGACCCAGTACTTC.

This clonotype has ten or more counts. The gene calls are TRBV10-3 and TRBJ2-2, with D perhaps matching TRBD2 (6 bases). Trimming shortened V by 6 bases and J by 0 bases, and 14 bases separated the two germline ends. The CDR3 contains 16 residues. From germline, CDR1 is ENHRY and CDR2 SYGVKD. CDR3 DNA: TGTGCCATCAGCGGGGGACTGTGGACGAACACCGGGGAGCTGTTTTTT. Protein product: CAISGGLWTNTGELFF.

This clonotype was detected a few times. With a much larger clone just one base away, this may be a read error. The rearrangement uses TRBV7-9 and TRBJ2-2, with TRBD2 matching 9 bases. The V and J ends lost 0 bases and 6 bases, in that order; junction bases with no gene match: 17. CDR3 length equals 20 residues. Germline CDR1 reads SEHNR; CDR2 reads FQNEAQ (reference sequence). In DNA, the CDR3 is TGTGCCAGCAGCTTAGCGGGGGACCAAGGACTAGCGCGAGCCCCCGGGGAGCTGTTTTTT. Translated, it gives CASSLAGDQGLARAPGELFF.

About this clonotype itself: A much larger clonotype is one base distant, so this may be a read error. CDR3 sequence: CSVVRQGLLETQYF. As DNA, the CDR3 is TGCAGCGTTGTGCGACAGGGCCTATTAGAGACCCAGTACTTC. The chain is built from TRBV29-1 and TRBJ2-5; 7 bases are shared with TRBD1. The CDR3 extends over 14 amino acids. J lost 4 bases, V lost 4 bases, and 9 bases had no gene match. Germline V gene data show CDR1 as SQVTM and CDR2 as ANQGSEA.

This clonotype was seen repeatedly, ten times or more. The gene calls are TRBV6-5 and TRBJ2-7; D ambiguous. V was cut by 2 bases and J by 1 base, with 6 bases left in between. Germline values: CDR1 MNHEY, CDR2 SVGAGI. This CDR3 region has 13 residues. CDR3 sequence reads: CASSYAQSYEQYF. The CDR3 DNA is TGTGCCAGCAGTTACGCCCAGTCCTACGAGCAGTACTTC.

The genes are TRBV7-8 and TRBJ1-1; D gene ambiguous. The V and J ends lost 0 bases and 3 bases respectively, with 11 bases between them. This CDR3 spans 15 amino acids. Per germline, CDR1 SGHVS and CDR2 FQNEAQ. The CDR3 DNA reads TGTGCCAGCAGCTTAGCGGGTCCTTCCGACACTGAAGCTTTCTTT. The encoded protein is CASSLAGPSDTEAFF.

There are many counts of this clonotype. The chain joins TRBV6-4 to TRBJ2-5; D is possibly TRBD2 (6 bases). CDR3 length: 13 residues. Germline CDR1 is MRHNA and CDR2 is SNTAGT. Between the trimmed V and J ends, which lost 8 bases and 3 bases, there was a span of 13 bases. DNA for the CDR3: TGTGCCAGCGGCCGGGAGCGTGAAGAGACCCAGTACTTC. As protein: CASGREREETQYF.

The chain is built from TRBV7-9 and TRBJ1-2, with 8 bases matching TRBD1. Germline CDR1 SEHNR, CDR2 FQNEAQ (reference sequence). This CDR3 comprises 16 residues. The ends lost 1 base at V and 11 bases at J; junction bases unmatched: 15. The CDR3 reads CASSLGRTGQNYEYTF. The CDR3 bases are TGTGCCAGCAGCTTAGGGCGGACAGGGCAGAACTATGAATACACCTTC. Drawing the rest from reference TRBV7-9 and TRBJ1-2, the complete variable domain is DTGVSQNPRHKITKRGQNVTFRCDPISEHNRLYWYRQTLGQGPEFLTYFQNEAQLEKSRLLSDRFSAERPKGSFSTLEIQRTEQGDSAMYLCASSLGRTGQNYEYTFGSGTRLTVV.

In its sample, this clonotype was seen many times. V and J are TRBV9 and TRBJ1-1, with a possible D match to TRBD1 (6 bases). CDR3 length: 16 residues. The germline V gene encodes CDR1 SGDLS and CDR2 YYNGEE. The V end was cut by 1 base, the J end by 0 bases, with 13 bases between. In DNA form, the CDR3 reads TGTGCCAGCAGCGTATCCTCGGACAGAATGAACACTGAAGCTTTCTTT. It encodes CASSVSSDRMNTEAFF.

This clonotype was seen ten or more times. This chain links TRBV20-1 with TRBJ1-5; 7 bases fit TRBD1. The germline V gene encodes CDR1 DFQATT and CDR2 SNEGSKA (reference sequence). The CDR3 sequence is 15 residues long. The V and J ends lost 6 bases and 4 bases, in that order; junction bases with no gene match: 12. CDR3 coding DNA: TGCAGTGCCCGATCGACAGGGCTACGGAATCAGCCCCAGCATTTT. As protein: CSARSTGLRNQPQHF.

About this clonotype itself: Its ends do not fully match the called genes, so a read error is possible. The genes are TRBV6-5 and TRBJ1-1; maybe TRBD1 (6 bases). Germline V lookup: CDR1 MNHEY, CDR2 SVGAGI. This CDR3 is 19 amino acids long. The CDR3, as DNA: TGTGCCAGCAATTACTCGATATCGGGTTTTGCAGGGGTGGACACTGAAGCTTTCTTT. It specifies CASNYSISGFAGVDTEAFF.

The gene calls are TRBV3-1 and TRBJ1-4; 9 bases map to TRBD1. Germline V gene data show CDR1 as LGHDT and CDR2 as YNNKEL (reference sequence). V was clipped by 8 bases and J by 6 bases; unmatched bases: 4. This CDR3 region has 13 residues. The CDR3 DNA is TGTGCCAGCTCGACAGGGGGAGATGAAAAACTGTTTTTT. This codes for CASSTGGDEKLFF.

This clonotype showed up many times. The chain recombines TRBV7-9 with TRBJ1-1; no definite D call. This CDR3 is built from 13 residues. In germline, CDR1 is SEHNR, CDR2 FQNEAQ (reference sequence). The ends were cut back, 2 bases at V and 3 bases at J, with 7 bases in the middle. The CDR3 here is CASSLNGDTEAFF. CDR3 nucleotides: TGTGCCAGCAGCTTAAACGGGGACACTGAAGCTTTCTTT.

This clonotype showed up many times. The V call is TRBV5-4, the J call TRBJ2-2; 8 nucleotides match TRBD1. CDR3 length equals 15 residues. In germline, CDR1 is SGHNT, CDR2 YYREEE (reference sequence). The junction had 7 bases not matched to a gene; V was cut back by 6 bases and J by 3 bases. As DNA, the CDR3 is TGTGCCAGCACCAGACAGGGGTTGGACACCGGGGAGCTGTTTTTT. It translates to CASTRQGLDTGELFF. The complete variable domain, with remaining parts taken from reference TRBV5-4 and TRBJ2-2, reads ETGVTQSPTHLIKTRGQQVTLRCSSQSGHNTVSWYQQALGQGPQFIFQYYREEENGRGNFPPRFSGLQFPNYSSELNVNALELDDSALYLCASTRQGLDTGELFFGEGSRLTVL.

In its sample, this clonotype was seen many times. This rearrangement joins TRBV18 to TRBJ1-3; unclear D gene. The CDR3 is 15 residues long. The germline V gene has CDR1 KGHSH and CDR2 LQKENI. V was trimmed by 3 bases and J by 1 base, leaving 10 bases between them. Here the CDR3 DNA reads TGTGCCAGCTCACCTTACAGATCGTCTGGAAACACCATATATTTT. It codes for CASSPYRSSGNTIYF.

On this clonotype: A junction boundary mismatches the germline segment, possibly from a read error. This chain uses TRBV20-1 with TRBJ1-2; perhaps TRBD1 as D (5 bases). This CDR3 is 13 amino acids long. CDR1 is DFQATT, CDR2 SNEGSKA, per germline (reference sequence). The DNA of the CDR3 is TGCAGTGCTAGTCGACAGTCTAACTATTGCTACACCTTC. This codes for CSASRQSNYCYTF.

This clonotype has a single count. A far larger clone is one nucleotide away, so this likely arose from a read error. The V call is TRBV27, the J call TRBJ2-7; 9 nucleotides agree with TRBD1. CDR3 length equals 15 residues. CDR1 is MNHEY and CDR2 is SMNVEV in the germline V gene (reference sequence). The DNA of the CDR3 is TGTGCCATCAGTGAGTCTGTACAGGGGGCATACGAGCAGTACTTC. It codes for CAISESVQGAYEQYF.

This clonotype was counted ten times or more. The chain links TRBV4-2 to TRBJ2-7; TRBD2 agrees at 12 bases. J lost 3 bases, V lost 0 bases, and 15 bases had no gene match. CDR1 is LGHNA and CDR2 is YNFKEQ in the germline V gene. The length of the CDR3 is 20 residues. The CDR3 is CASSQDFPTSTSGSFYEQYF. The CDR3 nucleotides are TGTGCCAGCAGCCAAGATTTCCCAACGTCGACTAGCGGGAGTTTCTACGAGCAGTACTTC.

With regard to this clonotype: A read error may be the cause here, since a much bigger clone is one base away. V and J are TRBV5-6 and TRBJ2-3; D possibly corresponds to TRBD1 (6 bases). Per germline, CDR1 SGHDT and CDR2 YYEEEE. With 4 bases removed from V and 8 bases from J, the gap between germline ends came to 23 bases. The CDR3 totals 16 residues. The CDR3 region is CASSHSPGHGRGTQYF. Written as DNA, the CDR3 is TGTGCCAGCAGCCATTCACCGGGACATGGCCGGGGTACGCAGTATTTT.

This sequence joins TRBV6-1 and TRBJ1-6, with D uncertain. Between the trimmed V and J ends, which lost 7 bases and 0 bases, there was a span of 13 bases. CDR1 is MNHNS and CDR2 is SASEGT in the germline V gene. The CDR3 is 16 residues long. The CDR3 nucleotides read TGTGCCAGCATTGAGGCCTACAACTCCTATAATTCACCCCTCCACTTT. It encodes CASIEAYNSYNSPLHF.